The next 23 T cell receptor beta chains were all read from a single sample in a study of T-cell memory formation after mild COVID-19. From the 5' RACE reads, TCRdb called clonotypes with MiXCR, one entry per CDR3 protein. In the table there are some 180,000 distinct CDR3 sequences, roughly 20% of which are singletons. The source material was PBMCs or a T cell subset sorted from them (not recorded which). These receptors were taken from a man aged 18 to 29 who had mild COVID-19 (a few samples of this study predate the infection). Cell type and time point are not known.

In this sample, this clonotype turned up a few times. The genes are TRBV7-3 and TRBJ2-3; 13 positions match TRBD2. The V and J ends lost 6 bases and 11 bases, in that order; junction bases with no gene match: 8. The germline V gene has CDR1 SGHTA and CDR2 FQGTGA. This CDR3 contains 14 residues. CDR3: CASSPTSGGLEQYF. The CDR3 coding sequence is TGTGCCAGCAGTCCGACTAGCGGGGGGTTGGAGCAGTATTTT.

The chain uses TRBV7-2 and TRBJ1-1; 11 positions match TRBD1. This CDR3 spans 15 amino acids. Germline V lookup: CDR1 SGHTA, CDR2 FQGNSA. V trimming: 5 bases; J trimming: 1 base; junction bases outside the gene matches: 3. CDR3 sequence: CASSRTGGGNTEAFF. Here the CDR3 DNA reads TGTGCCAGCAGCCGGACAGGGGGCGGGAACACTGAAGCTTTCTTT.

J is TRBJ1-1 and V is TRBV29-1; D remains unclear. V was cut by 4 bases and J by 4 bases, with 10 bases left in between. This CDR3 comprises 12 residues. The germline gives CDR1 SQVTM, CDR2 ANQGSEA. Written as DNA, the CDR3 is TGCAGCGTTGTTCGGGAGGGCACTGAAGCTTTCTTT. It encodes CSVVREGTEAFF. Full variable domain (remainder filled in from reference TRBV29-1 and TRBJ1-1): SAVISQKPSRDICQRGTSLTIQCQVDSQVTMMFWYRQQPGQSLTLIATANQGSEATYESGFVIDKFPISRPNLTFSTLTVSNMSPEDSSIYLCSVVREGTEAFFGQGTRLTVV.

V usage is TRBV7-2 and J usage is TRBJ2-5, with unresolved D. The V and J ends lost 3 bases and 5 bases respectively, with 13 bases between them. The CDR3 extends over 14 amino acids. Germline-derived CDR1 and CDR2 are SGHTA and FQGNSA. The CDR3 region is CASSFFGSGETQYF. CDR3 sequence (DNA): TGTGCCAGCAGCTTTTTTGGCTCTGGGGAGACCCAGTACTTC. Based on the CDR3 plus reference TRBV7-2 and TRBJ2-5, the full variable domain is GAGVSQSPSNKVTEKGKDVELRCDPISGHTALYWYRQSLGQGLEFLIYFQGNSAPDKSGLPSDRFSAERTGGSVSTLTIQRTQQEDSAVYLCASSFFGSGETQYFGPGTRLLVL.

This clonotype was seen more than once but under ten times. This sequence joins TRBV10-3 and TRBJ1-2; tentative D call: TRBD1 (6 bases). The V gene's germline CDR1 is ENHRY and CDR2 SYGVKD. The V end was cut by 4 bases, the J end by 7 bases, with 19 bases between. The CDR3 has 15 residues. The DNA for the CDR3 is TGTGCCATCAGTGGACCCGCAGGGGAAATCTCTGGCTACACCTTC. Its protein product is CAISGPAGEISGYTF.

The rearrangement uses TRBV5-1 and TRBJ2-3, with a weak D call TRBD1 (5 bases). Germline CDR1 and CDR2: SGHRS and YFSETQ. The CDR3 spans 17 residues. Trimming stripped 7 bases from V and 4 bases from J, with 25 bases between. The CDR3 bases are TGCGCCAGCGAAGCCGGAGTTGGATCAGGGTTCGCAGATACGCAGTATTTT. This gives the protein CASEAGVGSGFADTQYF. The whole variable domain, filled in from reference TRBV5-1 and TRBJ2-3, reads KAGVTQTPRYLIKTRGQQVTLSCSPISGHRSVSWYQQTPGQGLQFLFEYFSETQRNKGNFPGRFSGRQFSNSRSEMNVSTLELGDSALYLCASEAGVGSGFADTQYFGPGTRLTVL.

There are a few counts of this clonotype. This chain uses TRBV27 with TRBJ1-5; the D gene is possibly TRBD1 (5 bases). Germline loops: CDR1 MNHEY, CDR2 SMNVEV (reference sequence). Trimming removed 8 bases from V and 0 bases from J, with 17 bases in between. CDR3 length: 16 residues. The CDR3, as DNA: TGTGCCAGCCGCGATCAGGGTGCGATTAGCAATCAGCCCCAGCATTTT. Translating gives CASRDQGAISNQPQHF.

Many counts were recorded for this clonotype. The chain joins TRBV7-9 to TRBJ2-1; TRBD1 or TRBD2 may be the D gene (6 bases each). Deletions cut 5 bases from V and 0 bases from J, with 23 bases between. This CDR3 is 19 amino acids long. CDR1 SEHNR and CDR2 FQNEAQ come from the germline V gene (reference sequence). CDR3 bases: TGTGCCAGCAGCCCACGCGACGGTACGGGGGCCAGCTCCTACAATGAGCAGTTCTTC. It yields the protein CASSPRDGTGASSYNEQFF.

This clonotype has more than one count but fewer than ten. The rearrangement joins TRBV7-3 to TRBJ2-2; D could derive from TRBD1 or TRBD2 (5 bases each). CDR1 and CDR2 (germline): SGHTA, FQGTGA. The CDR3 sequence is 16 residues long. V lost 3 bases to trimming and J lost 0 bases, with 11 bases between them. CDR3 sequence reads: CASSFGAISNTGELFF. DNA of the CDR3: TGTGCCAGCAGCTTCGGGGCGATTTCGAACACCGGGGAGCTGTTTTTT.

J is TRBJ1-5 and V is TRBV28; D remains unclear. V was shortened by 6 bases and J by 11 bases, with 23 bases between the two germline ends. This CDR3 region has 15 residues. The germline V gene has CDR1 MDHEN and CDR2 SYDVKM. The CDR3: CASRRRTPDLKTQHF. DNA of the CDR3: TGTGCCAGCAGGCGACGGACGCCCGATTTAAAGACCCAGCATTTT.

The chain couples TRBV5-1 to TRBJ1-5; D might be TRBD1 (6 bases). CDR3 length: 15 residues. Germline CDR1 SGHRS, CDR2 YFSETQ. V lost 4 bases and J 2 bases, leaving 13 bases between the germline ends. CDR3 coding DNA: TGCGCCAGCAGCCCTGGGGCAGGGGGCAATCAGCCCCAGCATTTT. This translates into CASSPGAGGNQPQHF.

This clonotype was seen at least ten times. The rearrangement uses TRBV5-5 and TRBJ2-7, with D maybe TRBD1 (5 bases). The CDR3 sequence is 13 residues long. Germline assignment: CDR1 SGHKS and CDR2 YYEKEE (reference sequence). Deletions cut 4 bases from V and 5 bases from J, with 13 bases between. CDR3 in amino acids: CASSPGLRDEQYV. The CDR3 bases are TGTGCCAGCAGCCCCGGGCTCAGGGACGAGCAGTACGTC.

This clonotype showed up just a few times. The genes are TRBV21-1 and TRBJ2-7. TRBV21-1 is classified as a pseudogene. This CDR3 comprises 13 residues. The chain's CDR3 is CASTDRLSYEQYV. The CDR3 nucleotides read TGTGCCAGCACCGACCGACTGTCCTACGAGCAGTACGTC.

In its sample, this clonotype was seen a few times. CDR3 in DNA: TGTGCCAGCAGTGCCCTAGGGCCCTTCAGTGAAAAACTGTTTTTT. Translating gives CASSALGPFSEKLFF. J is TRBJ1-4 and V is TRBV2; D is undetermined. The CDR3 has 15 amino acids. V lost 4 bases, J lost 7 bases, and 16 bases lay in between. From germline, CDR1 is SNHLY and CDR2 FYNNEI.

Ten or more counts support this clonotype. The CDR3 DNA follows: TGTGCCAGCAGTACACCGGCTTCAGAGACCCAGTACTTC. Translation: CASSTPASETQYF. The chain joins TRBV28 to TRBJ2-5; no clear D gene. V was trimmed by 5 bases and J by 4 bases, leaving 11 bases between them. The germline V gene has CDR1 MDHEN and CDR2 SYDVKM. The CDR3 extends over 13 amino acids.

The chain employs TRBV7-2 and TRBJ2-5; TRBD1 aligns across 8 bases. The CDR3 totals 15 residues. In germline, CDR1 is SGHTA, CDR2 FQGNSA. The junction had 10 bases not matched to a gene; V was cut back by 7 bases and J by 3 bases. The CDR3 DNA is TGTGCCAGCATCCTCACACCGGACAGGGAAGAGACCCAGTACTTC. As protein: CASILTPDREETQYF.

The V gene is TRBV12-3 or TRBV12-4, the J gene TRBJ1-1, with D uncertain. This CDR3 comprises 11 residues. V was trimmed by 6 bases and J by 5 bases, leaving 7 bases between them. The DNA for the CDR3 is TGTGCCAGCAGGGCGCGTACTGAAGCTTTCTTT. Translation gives CASRARTEAFF.

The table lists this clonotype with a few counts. In DNA, the CDR3 is TGTGCCAGCAGCCCTCGGACAGGGGACACTGAAGCTTTCTTT. Translated: CASSPRTGDTEAFF. The chain uses TRBV7-9 and TRBJ1-1; 9 bases fit TRBD1. This CDR3 has 14 amino acids. Germline V gene sequence: CDR1 SEHNR, CDR2 FQNEAQ (reference sequence). V shed 5 bases and J 3 bases; nucleotides not matched to a gene: 4.

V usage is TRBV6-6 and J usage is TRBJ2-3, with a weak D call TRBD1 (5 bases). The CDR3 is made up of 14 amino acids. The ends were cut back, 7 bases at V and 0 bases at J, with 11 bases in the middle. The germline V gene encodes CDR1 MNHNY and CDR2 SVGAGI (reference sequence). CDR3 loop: CASIKDKSTDTQYF. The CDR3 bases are TGTGCCAGCATTAAGGACAAGAGCACAGATACGCAGTATTTT.

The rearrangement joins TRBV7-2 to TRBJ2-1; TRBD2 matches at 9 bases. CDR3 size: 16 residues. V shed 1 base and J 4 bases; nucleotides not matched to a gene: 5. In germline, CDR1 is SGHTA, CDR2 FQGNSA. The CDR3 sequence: CASSLVRGGQYNEQFF. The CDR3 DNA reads TGTGCCAGCAGCTTAGTGCGGGGGGGCCAATACAATGAGCAGTTCTTC.

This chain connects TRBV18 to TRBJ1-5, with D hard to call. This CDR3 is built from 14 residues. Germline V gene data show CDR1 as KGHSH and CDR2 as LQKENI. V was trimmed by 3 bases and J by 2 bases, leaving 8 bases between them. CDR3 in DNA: TGTGCCAGCTCACCGAAAGTGGGCAATCAGCCCCAGCATTTT. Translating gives CASSPKVGNQPQHF.

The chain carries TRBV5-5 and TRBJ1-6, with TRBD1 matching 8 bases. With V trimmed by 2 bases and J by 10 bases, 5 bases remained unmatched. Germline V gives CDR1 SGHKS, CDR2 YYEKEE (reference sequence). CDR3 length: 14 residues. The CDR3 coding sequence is TGTGCCAGCAGCTTAGCAGGGGGCCCCTCACCCCTCCACTTT. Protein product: CASSLAGGPSPLHF.

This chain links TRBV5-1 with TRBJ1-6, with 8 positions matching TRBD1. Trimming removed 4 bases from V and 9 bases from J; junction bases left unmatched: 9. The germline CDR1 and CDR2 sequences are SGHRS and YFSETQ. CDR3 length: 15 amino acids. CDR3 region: CASSTGQGLGSPLHF. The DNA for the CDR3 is TGCGCCAGCAGCACAGGACAGGGTTTGGGTTCACCCCTCCACTTT.